This TCR beta chain derives from a study of Graves' ophthalmopathy and Graves' hyperthyroidism. The hyperthyroidism patients, aged 18 to 65, had been newly diagnosed, with under 2 months' duration. Researchers took RNA transcripts and amplified TCR beta CDR3 regions from them. Second-round multiplex PCR came after a first-round RT-PCR that employed HTBI primers. TCRdb re-called the multiplex PCR reads through MiXCR, storing one row per CDR3 protein. In the table there are approximately 1.2 million distinct CDR3 sequences, 35% to 40% of which are singletons. Notes on the study in general: The blood repertoire also included most expanded thyroid clonotypes above 0.001 frequency.

This clonotype occurred a few times. What it recognizes is unknown. V shed 1 base and J shed 5 bases, with 9 bases lying between them. Germline CDR1 and CDR2: MDHEN and SYDVKM. The CDR3 runs to 13 residues. This rearrangement joins TRBV28 to TRBJ2-7, with D possibly TRBD1 on 6 matching bases. The specimen was peripheral blood or thyroid tissue (not recorded which). This sequence originates from an adult man with Graves' hyperthyroidism. For the CDR3, the DNA is TGTGCCAGCAGTTTATCCAGGGGCCACGAGCAGTACTTC. This encodes CASSLSRGHEQYF.